This TCR beta chain was sequenced in a study of T cell responses to AZD1222 COVID-19 vaccine. This clone was seen a few times. Its antigen is as yet unknown. Findings of the study overall: Nearly half of spike-specific TCRs reportedly target variant regions that are unmutated in the B.1.351 and B.1.1.7 variants. The CD4 TCRs associated with vaccination extended across spike and predominated at 160-218 and 743-854. Clonal diversity may have been underestimated in mostly white British donors.

Germline loops: CDR1 MRHNA, CDR2 SNTAGT. The CDR3 consists of 14 residues. Trimming cost V 7 bases and J 1 base, with 14 bases left between them. Data came from immunoSEQ multiplex PCR; TCRdb stores just in-frame clones and leaves some out. Of roughly 140,000 clones listed, approximately 85% are singletons. This chain connects TRBV6-4 to TRBJ2-7; unclear D gene. The sequencing used peripheral blood, collected on day 0 of MenACWY control vaccination. The origin of this receptor is an adult in good health. The CDR3 DNA reads TGTGCCAGCAAGGTCGGCATGGATTCCTACGAGCAGTACTTC. Its translation: CASKVGMDSYEQYF.